The clone carrying this T cell receptor (beta chain) was counted only a few times. Its antigen is still unknown. This record comes from a study of T-cell memory formation after mild COVID-19. As for the study in general: TCR clusters mostly belonged to single donors.

This CDR3 is 14 amino acids long. V trimming: 6 bases; J trimming: 0 bases; junction bases outside the gene matches: 3. Whole-study results and caveats: Prior to infection, memory already included some responding clones, suggesting cross-reactive memory joined.

TCRdb re-called the 5' RACE reads with MiXCR, one entry per CDR3 protein. There are more than 150,000 distinct CDR3 sequences in the sample; around a sixth occur only once, and roughly 3.7% lies in the top ten. The source of this sequence is a man aged 18 to 35 who had mild COVID-19 (a few samples of this study predate the infection). Cell type and time point are not known. The V call is TRBV12-3 or TRBV12-4, the J call TRBJ2-3, with 7 bases that match TRBD1. Sequences were obtained from PBMCs or a T cell subset sorted from them (not recorded which). The CDR3 nucleotides are TGTGCCAGCAGAGACAGGGTTAGCACAGATACGCAGTATTTT. Translated: CASRDRVSTDTQYF.